This T cell receptor (beta chain) was sequenced during a study of T cell changes during pregnancy in multiple sclerosis. Some clones are missing from TCRdb's copy, which holds only in-frame ones; the method was immunoSEQ multiplex PCR. The profile covers 95,000 to 110,000 clones, with roughly 92% appearing a single time and 0.78% taken by the ten largest. In germline, CDR1 is LGHNA, CDR2 YSLEER. V gave up 0 bases and J gave up 7 bases, with 18 bases separating them. CDR3 size: 16 residues. The V gene is TRBV4-3, the J gene TRBJ1-2, with D unclear. The source was peripheral blood, collected in the third trimester of pregnancy. The TCR comes from a female donor in good health, enrolled as a control in a pregnancy study. CDR3 coding DNA: TGCGCCAGCAGCCAAGATCTGGGTCAGGTAGTAGGTGGCTACACCTTC. Translating gives CASSQDLGQVVGGYTF.